This TCR beta chain was obtained from a study of lymphopenia after photon versus proton radiotherapy (dated by TCRdb to about 2019). Context from the whole study: In patients with gastrointestinal tumors who developed high-grade lymphopenia, the study compared the immunological effects of photon radiation therapy with those of proton radiation therapy. The goal of the study was to describe how the two radiation modalities differ in their effects on the immune system. The cohort comprised approximately 21 patients with gastrointestinal tumors who received either photon or proton therapy and then developed lymphopenia. Points the paper makes about the study in general: During treatment, patients who received photon therapy lost naive T cells and TCR diversity and gained effector/memory populations, whereas patients who received proton therapy remained relatively stable. The survival association was assessed only in patients who died, and better survival with proton therapy was presented by the authors as a possibility rather than a demonstrated result. Among patients across the cohort who died, overall survival time showed an inverse correlation with a larger post-nadir drop in TCR diversity. After the lymphocyte count nadir, oligoclonal expansion, especially of CD8+ Temra cells, was observed in photon-treated repertoires, and the drop in diversity was driven by this expansion.

The method behind the library was the immunoSEQ multiplex PCR assay. Deep sequencing of rearranged TCR beta loci, alongside multiparametric flow cytometry, was used to profile T cell repertoires. As stored in TCRdb, this immuneACCESS dataset retains in-frame rearrangements with V and J assigned. A fraction of the clones does not appear; measured against another copy, unresolved V genes explain less than half of the discrepancy, and the remainder lacks a known reason. Present in this sample are tens of thousands of clones, approximately 86% of which were seen just once. Of the sample, roughly 2.1% falls within the top ten clones. Comments on this clone: This clone's antigen is unknown. No much larger clonotype is one base removed from it; base qualities were not supplied.

Via the germline V gene, CDR1 is SNHLY and CDR2 FYNNEI. The CDR3, cysteine through phenylalanine, is 14 amino acids long. Just CDR3 DNA is preserved here, 42 bases in frame from base 1. V and J lose 5 bases and 4 bases, and a span of 14 bases separates them. The rearrangement combines TRBV2 with TRBJ1-2; D gene: possibly TRBD1, on 6 matching bases. Material: peripheral blood, obtained from a patient treated with photon-based radiotherapy. The TCR sequence derives from a man aged 35-49 years with gastric cancer. The DNA reads TGTGCCAGCAGTACGTACAGGGACGGCTATGGCTACACCTTC. Its amino acids are CASSTYRDGYGYTF.